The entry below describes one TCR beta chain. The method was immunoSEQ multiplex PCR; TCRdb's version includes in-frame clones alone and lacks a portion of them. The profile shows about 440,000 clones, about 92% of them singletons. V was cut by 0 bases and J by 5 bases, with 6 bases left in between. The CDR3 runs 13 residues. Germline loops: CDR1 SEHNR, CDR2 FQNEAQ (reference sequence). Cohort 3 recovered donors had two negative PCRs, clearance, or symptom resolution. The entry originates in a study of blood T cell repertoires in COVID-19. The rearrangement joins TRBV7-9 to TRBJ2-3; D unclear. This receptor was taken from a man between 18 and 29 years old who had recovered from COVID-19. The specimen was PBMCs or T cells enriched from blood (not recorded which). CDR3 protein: CASSLALEDTQYF. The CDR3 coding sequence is TGTGCCAGCAGCTTAGCCCTAGAAGATACGCAGTATTTT.